The source of this T cell receptor beta chain is a study of OX40 agonist ivuxolimab in advanced cancers. Across the study: Males comprised 82.7% of the group, whose mean age was about 60 years (range 23 to 79). Partial responses, seen in three patients, involved one hepatocellular carcinoma and two cutaneous melanomas.

The length of the CDR3 is 15 residues. Germline CDR1 is SGHVS and CDR2 is FQNEAQ. V dropped 2 bases and J dropped 2 bases, with 13 bases sitting between them. Profiled with immunoSEQ multiplex PCR; TCRdb holds only in-frame clones, not every one. The profile covers approximately 60,000 clones, with about 90% appearing a single time and 5.2% taken by the ten largest. A note on this clone: Its antigen is undetermined.

Overall study results and limits: At 0.1 to 3.0 mg/kg and by week 6, CD4+ and CD8+ T cells in the blood had expanded clonally. Average numbers of expanded clones were greater in CD8+ T cells than in CD4+.

The source was CD4+ or CD8+ T cells sorted from blood, collected in a trial of the OX40 agonist ivuxolimab. This rearrangement joins TRBV7-8 to TRBJ2-7; no clear D. This TCR derives from an adult with an advanced solid tumor such as melanoma, head and neck, liver or kidney cancer. The chain's CDR3 is CASSLFGSGTYEQYF. DNA of the CDR3: TGTGCCAGCAGCTTATTCGGGTCCGGTACCTACGAGCAGTACTTC.